The next 3 T cell receptor beta chains were all read from a single sample in a study of shared clonotypes between healthy human individuals. Sequencing was performed with immunoSEQ multiplex PCR; in TCRdb, only in-frame clones are kept and a portion is missing. Here the sample spans about 2.1 million clones, 90% to 95% being singletons. It was CD45RO-negative cells, positively selected for CCR7, that made up naive CD8 cells, with terminally differentiated effector memory CD45RA+ cells excluded. Sequenced sample: naive CD8+ T cells from PBMCs. These TCRs come from a man aged 18 to 29 in good health. Some clones in this sample may be carry-over from other donors' samples.

This rearrangement joins TRBV7-9 to TRBJ2-7, with D possibly TRBD1 on 5 matching bases. Trimming pared 7 bases from V and 1 base from J, leaving 11 bases between. The length of the CDR3 is 13 residues. CDR1 SEHNR and CDR2 FQNEAQ come from the germline V gene (reference sequence). The CDR3 nucleotides are TGTGCCAGCATCCCGGACAATTCCTACGAGCAGTACTTC. The encoded protein is CASIPDNSYEQYF.

The chain couples TRBV5-6 to TRBJ2-7; 9 nucleotides line up with TRBD1. Per the germline V gene, CDR1 is SGHDT and CDR2 is YYEEEE. This CDR3 comprises 15 residues. V gave up 2 bases and J gave up 4 bases; unmatched junction bases: 7. CDR3 loop: CASSFSTGGIYEQYF. Written as DNA, the CDR3 is TGTGCCAGCAGCTTCAGTACAGGGGGCATATACGAGCAGTACTTC.

The chain uses TRBV28 and TRBJ2-7, with 7 bases aligning to TRBD1. The CDR3 loop spans 13 amino acids. The germline gives CDR1 MDHEN, CDR2 SYDVKM. V lost 3 bases, J lost 7 bases, and 6 bases stayed unmatched. The CDR3 nucleotides read TGTGCCAGCAGTTTTGCCAGGGGGTGGGAGCAGTACTTC. Protein product: CASSFARGWEQYF.